The clone carrying this TCR beta chain was recorded many times. The antigen is unknown. TCRdb called the RT-PCR reads again in MiXCR, with one record for every CDR3 protein. The sample includes about 500,000 distinct CDR3 sequences, roughly 13% of them seen just once. This specimen belongs to a study of response to subunit inactivated influenza vaccine. General observations from the study: Each seasonal flu vaccination may recruit only limited new T cells, authors suggested.

V gave up 5 bases and J gave up 0 bases, with 8 bases separating them. The CDR3 is 14 residues long. The V gene's germline CDR1 is SEHNR and CDR2 FQNEAQ (reference sequence). The J gene is TRBJ1-3, the V gene TRBV7-9; tentatively, D is TRBD1 (5 bases). The receptor was isolated from a man over 45 who received an inactivated influenza vaccine. The sequencing here drew on PBMCs from blood, taken 40 to 50 days after vaccination. The CDR3 DNA reads TGTGCCAGCAGCCGGGGGAGCTCTGGAAACACCATATATTTT. Protein: CASSRGSSGNTIYF.